The clone carrying this T cell receptor (beta chain) was recorded once. Its specificity is unknown. The CDR3 spans 20 residues. V dropped 2 bases and J dropped 5; count of bases not matched to a gene: 14. Germline V gene sequence: CDR1 SGHVS, CDR2 FQNEAQ. The sample is drawn from a study of cytomegalovirus exposure and HLA in healthy donors. Study observations and caveats: A later analysis by the authors found several of the most significant clusters apparently linked to common viral pathogens. Later analysis showed most CMV-associated TCR beta chains appearing HLA-restricted. In a later analysis, a missense DCLRE1C variant was linked to TCR beta V- and J-gene trimming.

In the PCR, 60 Vbeta and 13 Jbeta primers were used. Profiled with immunoSEQ multiplex PCR; TCRdb holds only in-frame clones, not every one. Here the sample spans some 130,000 clones, 60% to 80% being singletons. The sample taken for sequencing was PBMCs. This TCR was sampled from a man aged 50 to 60 in good health and CMV-seropositive. V gene TRBV7-8 combines with J gene TRBJ2-1, with 14 bases fitting TRBD2. CDR3 protein: CASSLSSGLAGALTNNEQFF. CDR3 DNA sequence: TGTGCCAGCAGCTTAAGCTCGGGACTAGCGGGAGCACTTACAAACAATGAGCAGTTCTTC. Full variable domain (missing parts from reference TRBV7-8 and TRBJ2-1): GAGVSQSPRYKVAKRGQDVALRCDPISGHVSLFWYQQALGQGPEFLTYFQNEAQLDKSGLPSDRFFAERPEGSVSTLKIQRTQQEDSAVYLCASSLSSGLAGALTNNEQFFGPGTRLTVL.